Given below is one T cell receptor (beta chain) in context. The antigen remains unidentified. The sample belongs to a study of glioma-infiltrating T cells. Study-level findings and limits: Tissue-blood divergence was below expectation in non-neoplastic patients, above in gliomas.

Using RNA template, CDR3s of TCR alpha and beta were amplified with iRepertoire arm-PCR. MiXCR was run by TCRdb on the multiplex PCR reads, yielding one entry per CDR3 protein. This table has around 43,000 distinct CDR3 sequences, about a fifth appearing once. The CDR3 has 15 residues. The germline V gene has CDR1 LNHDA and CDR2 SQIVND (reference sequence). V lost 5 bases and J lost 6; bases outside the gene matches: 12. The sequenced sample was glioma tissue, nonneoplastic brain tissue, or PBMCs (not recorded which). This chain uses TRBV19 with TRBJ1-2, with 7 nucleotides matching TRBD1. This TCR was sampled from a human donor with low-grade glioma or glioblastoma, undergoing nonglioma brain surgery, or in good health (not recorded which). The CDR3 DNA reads TGTGCCAGTAGTCCCTGGACAGGTGATTTCAATGGCTACACCTTC. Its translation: CASSPWTGDFNGYTF.